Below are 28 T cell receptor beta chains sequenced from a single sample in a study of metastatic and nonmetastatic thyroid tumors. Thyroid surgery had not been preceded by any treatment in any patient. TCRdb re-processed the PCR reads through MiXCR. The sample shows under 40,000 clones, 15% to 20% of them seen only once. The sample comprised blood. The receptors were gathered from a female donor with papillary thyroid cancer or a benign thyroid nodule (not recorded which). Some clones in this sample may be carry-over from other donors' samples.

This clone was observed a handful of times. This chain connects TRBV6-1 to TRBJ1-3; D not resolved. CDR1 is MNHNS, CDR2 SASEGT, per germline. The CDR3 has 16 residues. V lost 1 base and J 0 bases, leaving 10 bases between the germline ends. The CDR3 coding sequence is TGTGCCAGCAGTGAAGGGGGAGCCTCCTCTGGAAACACCATATATTTT. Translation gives CASSEGGASSGNTIYF.

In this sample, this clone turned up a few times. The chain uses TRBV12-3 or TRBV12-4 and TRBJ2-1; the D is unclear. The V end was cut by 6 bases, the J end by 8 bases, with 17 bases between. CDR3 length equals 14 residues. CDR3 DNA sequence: TGTGCCAGCAGCTCGTTAAATGGTCGGGATGAGCAGTTCTTC. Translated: CASSSLNGRDEQFF.

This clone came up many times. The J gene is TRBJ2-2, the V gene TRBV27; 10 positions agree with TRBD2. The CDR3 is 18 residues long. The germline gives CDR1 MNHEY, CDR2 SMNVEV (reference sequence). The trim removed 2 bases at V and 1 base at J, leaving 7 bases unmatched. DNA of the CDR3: TGTGCCAGCAGTTTAATCCCCAGCGGGAGGGGGAACACCGGGGAGCTGTTTTTT. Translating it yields CASSLIPSGRGNTGELFF.

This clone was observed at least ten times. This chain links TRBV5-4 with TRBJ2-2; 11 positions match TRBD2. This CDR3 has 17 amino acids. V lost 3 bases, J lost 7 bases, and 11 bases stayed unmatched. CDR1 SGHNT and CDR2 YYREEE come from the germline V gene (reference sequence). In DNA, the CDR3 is TGTGCCAGCAGCTGGACTGTGGGACTAGCGGTTCGCGGGGAGCTGTTTTTT. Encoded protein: CASSWTVGLAVRGELFF.

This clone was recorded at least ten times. CDR3 in DNA: TGTGCCACCAGTGATTGGAGTACCCCCGGCTACACCTTC. Its protein is CATSDWSTPGYTF. V gene TRBV24-1 combines with J gene TRBJ1-2; D remains ambiguous. V was cut by 2 bases and J by 8 bases, with 11 bases left in between. From germline, CDR1 is KGHDR and CDR2 SFDVKD. This CDR3 comprises 13 residues.

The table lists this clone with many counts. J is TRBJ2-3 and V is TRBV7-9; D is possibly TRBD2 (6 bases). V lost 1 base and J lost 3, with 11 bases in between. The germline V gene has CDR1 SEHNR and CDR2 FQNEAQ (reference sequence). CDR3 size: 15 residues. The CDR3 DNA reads TGTGCCAGCAGCTTAGGGAGGGGAAGGACAGATACGCAGTATTTT. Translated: CASSLGRGRTDTQYF.

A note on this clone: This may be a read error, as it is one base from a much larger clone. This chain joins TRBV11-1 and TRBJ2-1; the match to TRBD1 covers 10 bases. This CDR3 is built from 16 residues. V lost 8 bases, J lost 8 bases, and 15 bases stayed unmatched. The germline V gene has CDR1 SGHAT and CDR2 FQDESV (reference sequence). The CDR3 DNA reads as TGTGCCAGCGGCCCCCGCCGCGGGACAGGGGATGATGAGCAGTTCTTC. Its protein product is CASGPRRGTGDDEQFF.

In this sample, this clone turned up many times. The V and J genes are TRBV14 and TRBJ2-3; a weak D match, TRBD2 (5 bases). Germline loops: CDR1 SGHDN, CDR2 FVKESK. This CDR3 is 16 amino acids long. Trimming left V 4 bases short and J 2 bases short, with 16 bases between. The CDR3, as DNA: TGTGCCAGCAGCCCGAGGACCAGACTATACACAGATACGCAGTATTTT. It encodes CASSPRTRLYTDTQYF.

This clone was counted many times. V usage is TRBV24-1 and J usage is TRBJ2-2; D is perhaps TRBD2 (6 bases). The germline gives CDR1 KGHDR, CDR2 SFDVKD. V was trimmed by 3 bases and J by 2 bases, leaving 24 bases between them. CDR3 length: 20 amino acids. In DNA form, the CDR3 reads TGTGCCACCAGTGATCCCCGGACGCGGACCGGGGGACTTAACACCGGGGAGCTGTTTTTT. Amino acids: CATSDPRTRTGGLNTGELFF.

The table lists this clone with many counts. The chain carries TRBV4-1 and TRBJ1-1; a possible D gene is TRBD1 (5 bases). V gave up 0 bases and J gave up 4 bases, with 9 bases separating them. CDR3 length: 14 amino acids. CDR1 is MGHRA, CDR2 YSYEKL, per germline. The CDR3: CASSQESRVTEAFF. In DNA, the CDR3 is TGCGCCAGCAGCCAAGAAAGCAGGGTCACTGAAGCTTTCTTT.

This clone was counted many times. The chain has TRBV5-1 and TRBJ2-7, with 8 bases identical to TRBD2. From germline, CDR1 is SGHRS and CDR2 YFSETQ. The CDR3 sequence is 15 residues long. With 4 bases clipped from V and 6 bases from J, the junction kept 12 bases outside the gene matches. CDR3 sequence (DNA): TGCGCCAGCAGCCTGAATAGCGGGAATCGGGGCGAGCAGTACTTC. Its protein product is CASSLNSGNRGEQYF. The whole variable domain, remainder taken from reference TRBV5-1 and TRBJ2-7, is KAGVTQTPRYLIKTRGQQVTLSCSPISGHRSVSWYQQTPGQGLQFLFEYFSETQRNKGNFPGRFSGRQFSNSRSEMNVSTLELGDSALYLCASSLNSGNRGEQYFGPGTRLTVT.

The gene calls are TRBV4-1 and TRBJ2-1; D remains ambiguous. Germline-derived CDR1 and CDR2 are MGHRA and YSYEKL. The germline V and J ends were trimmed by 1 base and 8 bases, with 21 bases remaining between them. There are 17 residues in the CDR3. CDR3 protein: CASSQARFYVNCDEQFF. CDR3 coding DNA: TGCGCCAGCAGCCAAGCAAGGTTCTATGTGAATTGTGATGAGCAGTTCTTC.

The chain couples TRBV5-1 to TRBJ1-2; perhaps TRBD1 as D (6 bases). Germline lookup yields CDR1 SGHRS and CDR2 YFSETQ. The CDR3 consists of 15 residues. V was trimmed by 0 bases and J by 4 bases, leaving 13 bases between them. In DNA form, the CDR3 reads TGCGCCAGCAGCTTGGAGGGCCAGGGGCCCTATGGCTACACCTTC. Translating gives CASSLEGQGPYGYTF.

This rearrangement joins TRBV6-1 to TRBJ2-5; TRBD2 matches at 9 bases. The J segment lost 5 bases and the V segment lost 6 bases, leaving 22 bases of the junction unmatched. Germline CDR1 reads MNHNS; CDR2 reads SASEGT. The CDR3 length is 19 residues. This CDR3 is CASRVRDGRTSVLLETQYF. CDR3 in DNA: TGTGCCAGCAGGGTCCGGGACGGAAGGACTAGCGTGTTGTTGGAGACCCAGTACTTC.

The CDR3 nucleotides are TGCGCCAGCAGCCCCGAACAGGGGGCAAGATCCGATGAGCAGTTCTTC. Its translation is CASSPEQGARSDEQFF. This chain connects TRBV5-1 to TRBJ2-1, with 9 bases fitting TRBD1. The CDR3 spans 16 residues. V was pared by 4 bases and J by 8 bases, with 13 bases of the junction left unmatched. Germline V gives CDR1 SGHRS, CDR2 YFSETQ.

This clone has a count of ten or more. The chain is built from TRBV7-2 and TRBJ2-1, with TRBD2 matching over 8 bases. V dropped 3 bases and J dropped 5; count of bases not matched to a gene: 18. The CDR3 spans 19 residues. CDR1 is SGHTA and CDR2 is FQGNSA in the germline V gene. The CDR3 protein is CASSFGGLAGPNVHNEQFF. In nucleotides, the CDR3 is TGTGCCAGCAGCTTCGGTGGGCTAGCGGGTCCTAACGTTCACAATGAGCAGTTCTTC.

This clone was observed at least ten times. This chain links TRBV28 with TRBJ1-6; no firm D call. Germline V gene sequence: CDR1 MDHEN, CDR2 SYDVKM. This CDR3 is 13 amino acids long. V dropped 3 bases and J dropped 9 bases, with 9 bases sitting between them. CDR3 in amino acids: CASSLDPGSPLHF. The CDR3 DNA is TGTGCCAGCAGTTTGGATCCGGGTTCACCCCTCCACTTT.

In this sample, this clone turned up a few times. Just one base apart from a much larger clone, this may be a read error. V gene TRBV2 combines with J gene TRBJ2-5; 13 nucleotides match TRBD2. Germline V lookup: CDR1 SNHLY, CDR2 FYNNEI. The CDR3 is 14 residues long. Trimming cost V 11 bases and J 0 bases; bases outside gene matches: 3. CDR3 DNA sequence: TGTGCCGGAGGGACTAGCGGGAACCAAGAGACCCAGTACTTC. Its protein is CAGGTSGNQETQYF.

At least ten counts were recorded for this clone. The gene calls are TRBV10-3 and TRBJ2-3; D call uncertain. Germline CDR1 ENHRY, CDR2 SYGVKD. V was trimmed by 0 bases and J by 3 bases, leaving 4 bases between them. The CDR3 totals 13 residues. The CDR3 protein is CAISESETDTQYF. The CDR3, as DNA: TGTGCCATCAGTGAGTCTGAAACAGATACGCAGTATTTT.

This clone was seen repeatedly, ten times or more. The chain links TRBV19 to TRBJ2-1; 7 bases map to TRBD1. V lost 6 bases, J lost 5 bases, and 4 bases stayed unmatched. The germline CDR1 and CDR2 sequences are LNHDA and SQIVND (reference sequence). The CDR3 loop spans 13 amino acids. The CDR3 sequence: CASRGRGNNEQFF. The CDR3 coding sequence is TGTGCCAGTAGAGGCAGGGGGAACAATGAGCAGTTCTTC.

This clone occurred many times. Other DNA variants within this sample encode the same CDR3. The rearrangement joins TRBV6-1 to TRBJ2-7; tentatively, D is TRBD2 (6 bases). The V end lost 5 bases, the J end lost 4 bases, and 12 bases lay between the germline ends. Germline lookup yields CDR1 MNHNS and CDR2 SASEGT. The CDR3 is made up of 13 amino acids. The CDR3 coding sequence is TGTGCCAGCAGTCGGGACTCCCATTACGAGCAGTACTTC. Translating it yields CASSRDSHYEQYF.

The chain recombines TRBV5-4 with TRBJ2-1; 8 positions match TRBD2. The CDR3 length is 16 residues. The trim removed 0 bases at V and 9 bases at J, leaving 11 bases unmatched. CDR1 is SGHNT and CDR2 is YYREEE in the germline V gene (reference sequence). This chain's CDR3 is CASSLVGGRSGSEQFF. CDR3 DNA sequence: TGTGCCAGCAGCTTGGTGGGCGGGAGGTCGGGCAGTGAGCAGTTCTTC.

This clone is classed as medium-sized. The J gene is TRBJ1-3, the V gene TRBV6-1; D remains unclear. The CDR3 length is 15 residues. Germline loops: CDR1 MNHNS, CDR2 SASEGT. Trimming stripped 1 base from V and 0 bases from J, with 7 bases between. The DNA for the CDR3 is TGTGCCAGCAGTGAAGAAATTCCCTCTGGAAACACCATATATTTT. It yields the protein CASSEEIPSGNTIYF.

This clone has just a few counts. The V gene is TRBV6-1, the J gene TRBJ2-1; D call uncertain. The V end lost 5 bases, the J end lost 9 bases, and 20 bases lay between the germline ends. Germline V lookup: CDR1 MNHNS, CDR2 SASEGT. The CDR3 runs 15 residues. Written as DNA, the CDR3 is TGTGCCAGCAGTCCCGAGTGGGGTGAGTGGTGTGAGCAGTTCTTC. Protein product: CASSPEWGEWCEQFF.

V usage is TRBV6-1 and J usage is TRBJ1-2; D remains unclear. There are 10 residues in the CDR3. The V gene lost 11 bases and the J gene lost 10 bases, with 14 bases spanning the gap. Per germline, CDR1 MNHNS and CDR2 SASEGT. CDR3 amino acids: CAVGNSVYTF. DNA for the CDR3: TGTGCCGTGGGGAATTCAGTCTACACCTTC.

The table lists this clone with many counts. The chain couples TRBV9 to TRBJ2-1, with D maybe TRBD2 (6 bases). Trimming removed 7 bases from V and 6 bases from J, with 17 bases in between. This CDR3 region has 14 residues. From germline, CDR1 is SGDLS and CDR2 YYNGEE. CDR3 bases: TGTGCCAGCTACTTTGGGGGGTTTTGCAATGAGCAGTTCTTC. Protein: CASYFGGFCNEQFF. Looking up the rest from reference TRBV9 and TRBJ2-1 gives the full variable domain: DSGVTQTPKHLITATGQRVTLRCSPRSGDLSVYWYQQSLDQGLQFLIQYYNGEERAKGNILERFSAQQFPDLHSELNLSSLELGDSALYFCASYFGGFCNEQFFGPGTRLTVL.

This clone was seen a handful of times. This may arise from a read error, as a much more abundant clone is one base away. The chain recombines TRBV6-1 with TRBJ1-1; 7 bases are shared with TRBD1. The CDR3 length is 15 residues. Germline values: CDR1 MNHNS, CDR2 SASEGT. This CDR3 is CASSARTGWDTEAFF. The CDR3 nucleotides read TGTGCCAGCAGTGCCCGGACAGGATGGGACACTGAGGCTTTCTTT.

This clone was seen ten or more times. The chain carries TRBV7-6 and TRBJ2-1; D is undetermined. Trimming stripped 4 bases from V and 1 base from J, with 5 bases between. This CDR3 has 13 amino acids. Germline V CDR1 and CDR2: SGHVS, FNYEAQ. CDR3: CASSYQSYNEQFF. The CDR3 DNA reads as TGTGCCAGCAGCTATCAGTCCTACAATGAGCAGTTCTTC.